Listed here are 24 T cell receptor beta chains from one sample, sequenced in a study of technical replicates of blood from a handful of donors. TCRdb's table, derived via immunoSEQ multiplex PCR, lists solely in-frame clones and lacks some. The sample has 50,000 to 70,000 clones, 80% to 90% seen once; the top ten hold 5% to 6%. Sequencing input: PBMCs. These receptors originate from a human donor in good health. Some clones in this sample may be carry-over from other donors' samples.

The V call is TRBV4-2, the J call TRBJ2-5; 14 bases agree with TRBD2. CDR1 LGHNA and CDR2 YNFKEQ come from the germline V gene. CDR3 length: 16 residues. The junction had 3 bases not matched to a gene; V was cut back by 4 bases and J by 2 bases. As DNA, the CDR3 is TGTGCCAGCAGCCTCGGGACTAGCGGGGGACAAGAGACCCAGTACTTC. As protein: CASSLGTSGGQETQYF.

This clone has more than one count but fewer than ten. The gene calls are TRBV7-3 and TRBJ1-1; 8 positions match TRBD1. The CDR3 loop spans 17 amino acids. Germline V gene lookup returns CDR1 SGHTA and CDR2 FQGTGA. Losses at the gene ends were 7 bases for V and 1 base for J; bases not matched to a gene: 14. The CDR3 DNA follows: TGTGCCAGCACCCGACAGGGGCAGGTTAACGGGAACACTGAAGCTTTCTTT. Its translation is CASTRQGQVNGNTEAFF.

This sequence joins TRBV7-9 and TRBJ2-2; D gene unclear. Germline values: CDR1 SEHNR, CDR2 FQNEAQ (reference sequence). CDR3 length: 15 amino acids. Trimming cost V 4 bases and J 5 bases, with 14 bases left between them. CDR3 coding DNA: TGTGCCAGCAGCTCCCTCGGTTCTAATACCGGGGAGCTGTTTTTT. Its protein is CASSSLGSNTGELFF. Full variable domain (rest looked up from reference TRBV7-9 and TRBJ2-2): DTGVSQNPRHKITKRGQNVTFRCDPISEHNRLYWYRQTLGQGPEFLTYFQNEAQLEKSRLLSDRFSAERPKGSFSTLEIQRTEQGDSAMYLCASSSLGSNTGELFFGEGSRLTVL.

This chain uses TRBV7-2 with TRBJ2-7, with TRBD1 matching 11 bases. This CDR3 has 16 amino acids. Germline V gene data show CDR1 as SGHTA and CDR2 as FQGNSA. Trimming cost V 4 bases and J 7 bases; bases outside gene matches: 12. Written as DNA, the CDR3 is TGTGCCAGCAGCTCCTACCAGGGACAGGGGGTAAGGGAGCAGTACTTC. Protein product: CASSSYQGQGVREQYF.

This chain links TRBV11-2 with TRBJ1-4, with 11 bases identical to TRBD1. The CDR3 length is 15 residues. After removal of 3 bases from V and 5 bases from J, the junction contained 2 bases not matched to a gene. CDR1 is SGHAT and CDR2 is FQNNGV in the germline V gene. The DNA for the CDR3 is TGTGCCAGCAGCTTGGACAGGGGGCGGAATGAAAAACTGTTTTTT. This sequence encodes CASSLDRGRNEKLFF.

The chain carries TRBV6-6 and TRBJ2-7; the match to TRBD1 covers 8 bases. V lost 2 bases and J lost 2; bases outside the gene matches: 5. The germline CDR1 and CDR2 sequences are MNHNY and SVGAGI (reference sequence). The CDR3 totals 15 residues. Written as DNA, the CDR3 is TGTGCCAGCAGTTACACGAGACAGGGGACCTACGAGCAGTACTTC. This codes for CASSYTRQGTYEQYF.

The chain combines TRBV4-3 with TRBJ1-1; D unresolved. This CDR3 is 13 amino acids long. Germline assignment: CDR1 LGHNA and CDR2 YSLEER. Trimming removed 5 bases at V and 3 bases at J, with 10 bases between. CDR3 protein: CASSLTSYTEAFF. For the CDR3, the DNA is TGCGCCAGCAGCTTGACTTCTTACACTGAAGCTTTCTTT.

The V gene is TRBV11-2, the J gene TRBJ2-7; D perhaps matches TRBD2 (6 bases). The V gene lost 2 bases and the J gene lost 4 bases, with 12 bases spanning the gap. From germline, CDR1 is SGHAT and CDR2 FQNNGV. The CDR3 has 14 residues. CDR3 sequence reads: CASSLSRAGYEQYF. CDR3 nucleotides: TGTGCCAGCAGCTTATCTCGAGCGGGTTACGAGCAGTACTTC. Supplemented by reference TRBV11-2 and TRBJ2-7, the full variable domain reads EAGVAQSPRYKIIEKRQSVAFWCNPISGHATLYWYQQILGQGPKLLIQFQNNGVVDDSQLPKDRFSAERLKGVDSTLKIQPAKLEDSAVYLCASSLSRAGYEQYFGPGTRLTVT.

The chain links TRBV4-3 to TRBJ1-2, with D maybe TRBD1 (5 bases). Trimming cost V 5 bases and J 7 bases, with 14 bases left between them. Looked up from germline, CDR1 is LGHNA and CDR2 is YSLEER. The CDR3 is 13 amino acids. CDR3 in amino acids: CASSLSGLGGYTF. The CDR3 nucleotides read TGCGCCAGCAGCTTATCAGGGTTGGGTGGCTACACCTTC.

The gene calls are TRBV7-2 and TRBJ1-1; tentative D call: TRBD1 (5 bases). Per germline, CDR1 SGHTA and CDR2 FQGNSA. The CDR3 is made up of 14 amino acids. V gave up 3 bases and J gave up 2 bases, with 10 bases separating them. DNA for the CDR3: TGTGCCAGCAGCTTCTGGACACCTAACACTGAAGCTTTCTTT. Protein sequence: CASSFWTPNTEAFF.

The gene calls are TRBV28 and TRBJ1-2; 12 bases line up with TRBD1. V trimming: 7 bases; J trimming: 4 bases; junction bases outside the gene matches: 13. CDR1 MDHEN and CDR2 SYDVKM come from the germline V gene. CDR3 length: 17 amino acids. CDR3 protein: CASKVGTGGGKGYGYTF. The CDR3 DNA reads TGTGCCAGCAAGGTCGGGACAGGGGGCGGGAAGGGCTATGGCTACACCTTC.

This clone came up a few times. CDR3 in amino acids: CASSQGPSSYEQYF. The CDR3 DNA reads as TGCGCCAGCAGCCAAGGTCCTAGCAGTTACGAGCAGTACTTC. V usage is TRBV4-3 and J usage is TRBJ2-7; D may be TRBD2 (5 bases). In germline, CDR1 is LGHNA, CDR2 YSLEER. The CDR3 totals 14 residues. Trimming pared 1 base from V and 4 bases from J, leaving 11 bases between.

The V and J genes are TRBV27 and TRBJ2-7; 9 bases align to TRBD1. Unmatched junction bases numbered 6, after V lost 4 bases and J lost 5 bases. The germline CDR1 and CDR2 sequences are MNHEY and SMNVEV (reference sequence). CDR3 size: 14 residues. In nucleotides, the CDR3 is TGTGCCAGCAGTTCCTCGACAGGGGGTGACGAGCAGTACTTC. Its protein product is CASSSSTGGDEQYF.

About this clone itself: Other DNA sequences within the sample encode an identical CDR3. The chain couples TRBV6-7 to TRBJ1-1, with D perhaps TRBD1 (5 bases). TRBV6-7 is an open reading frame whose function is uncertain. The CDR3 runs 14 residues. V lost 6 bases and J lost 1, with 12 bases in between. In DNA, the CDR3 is TGTGCCAGCAGCCAGGGTACACCGAACACTGAAGCTTTCTTT. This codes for CASSQGTPNTEAFF.

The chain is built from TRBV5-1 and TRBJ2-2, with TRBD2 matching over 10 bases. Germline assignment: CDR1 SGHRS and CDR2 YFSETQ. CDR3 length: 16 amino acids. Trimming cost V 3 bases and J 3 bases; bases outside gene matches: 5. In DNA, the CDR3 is TGCGCCAGCAGCTCCCTAGCGGGAGTAGACACCGGGGAGCTGTTTTTT. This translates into CASSSLAGVDTGELFF.

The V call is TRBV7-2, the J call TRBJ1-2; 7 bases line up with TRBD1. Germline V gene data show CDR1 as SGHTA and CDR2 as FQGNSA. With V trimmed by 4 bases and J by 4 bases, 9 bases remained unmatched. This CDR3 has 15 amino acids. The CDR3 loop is CASSSRQGTGYGYTF. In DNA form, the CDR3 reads TGTGCCAGCAGCTCTCGACAGGGCACGGGCTATGGCTACACCTTC.

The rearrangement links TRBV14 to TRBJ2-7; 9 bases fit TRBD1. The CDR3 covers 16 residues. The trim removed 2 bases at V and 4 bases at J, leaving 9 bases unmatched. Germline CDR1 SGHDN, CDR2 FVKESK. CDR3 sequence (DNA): TGTGCCAGCAGCCAAATTGACCGGGACAGGGATTACGAGCAGTACTTC. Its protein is CASSQIDRDRDYEQYF.

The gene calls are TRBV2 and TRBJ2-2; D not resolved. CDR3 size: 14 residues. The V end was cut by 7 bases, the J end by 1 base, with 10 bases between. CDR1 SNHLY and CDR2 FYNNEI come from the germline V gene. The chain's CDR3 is CASKVAGNTGELFF. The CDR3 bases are TGTGCCAGCAAGGTCGCAGGGAACACCGGGGAGCTGTTTTTT.

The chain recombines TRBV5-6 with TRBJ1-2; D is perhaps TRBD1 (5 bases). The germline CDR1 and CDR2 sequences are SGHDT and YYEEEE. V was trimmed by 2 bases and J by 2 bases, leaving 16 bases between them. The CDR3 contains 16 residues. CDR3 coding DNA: TGTGCCAGCAGCTTAATGACAGATCCCACGAACTATGGCTACACCTTC. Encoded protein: CASSLMTDPTNYGYTF.

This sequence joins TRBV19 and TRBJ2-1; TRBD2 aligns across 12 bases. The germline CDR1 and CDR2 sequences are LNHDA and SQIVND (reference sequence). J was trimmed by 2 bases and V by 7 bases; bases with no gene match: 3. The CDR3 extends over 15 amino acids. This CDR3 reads CASTLAGGAYNEQFF. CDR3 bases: TGTGCCAGTACCCTAGCGGGGGGGGCCTACAATGAGCAGTTCTTC.

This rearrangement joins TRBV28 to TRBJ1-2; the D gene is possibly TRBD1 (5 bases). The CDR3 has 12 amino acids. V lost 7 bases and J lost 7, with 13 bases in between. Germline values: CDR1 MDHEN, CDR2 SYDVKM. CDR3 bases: TGTGCCAGCAAAGTGATGGGGGGTGGCTACACCTTC. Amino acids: CASKVMGGGYTF.

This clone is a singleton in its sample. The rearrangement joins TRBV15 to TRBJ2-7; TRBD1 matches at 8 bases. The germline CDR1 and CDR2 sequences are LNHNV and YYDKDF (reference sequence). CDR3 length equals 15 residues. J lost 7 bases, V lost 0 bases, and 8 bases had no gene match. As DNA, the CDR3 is TGTGCCACCAGCAGAGATCGGGCAGGGGGCCATGAGCAGTACTTC. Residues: CATSRDRAGGHEQYF.

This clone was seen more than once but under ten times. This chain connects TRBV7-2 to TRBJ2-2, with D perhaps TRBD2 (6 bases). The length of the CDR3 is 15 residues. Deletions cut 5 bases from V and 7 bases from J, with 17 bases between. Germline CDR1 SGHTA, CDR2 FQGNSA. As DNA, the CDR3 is TGTGCCAGCAGCCAGTATGGGACTTCCCGCGGGGAGCTGTTTTTT. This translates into CASSQYGTSRGELFF.

The DNA for the CDR3 is TGTGCCATCAGTGGTGGGACAGGGTTATTCAGCTACGAGCAGTACTTC. Residues: CAISGGTGLFSYEQYF. The chain joins TRBV10-3 to TRBJ2-7; 9 positions match TRBD1. Unmatched junction bases numbered 10, after V lost 4 bases and J lost 3 bases. Germline CDR1 is ENHRY and CDR2 is SYGVKD. CDR3 length: 16 residues.